A single sample is the source of the 13 T cell receptor beta chains below, sequenced in a study of response to subunit inactivated influenza vaccine. TCRdb itself ran the RT-PCR reads through MiXCR, one entry per CDR3 protein. The sample shows 300,000 to 350,000 distinct CDR3 sequences, 21% of them seen only once. This specimen was PBMCs from blood, taken about 20 months after vaccination. The receptors originated from a man aged 45 to 70 who received an inactivated influenza vaccine.

This clonotype was observed a single time. This chain uses TRBV10-3 with TRBJ2-1; 7 bases are a match to TRBD1. Germline V lookup: CDR1 ENHRY, CDR2 SYGVKD. The trim removed 6 bases at V and 4 bases at J, leaving 6 bases unmatched. The CDR3 spans 14 residues. In nucleotides, the CDR3 is TGTGCCATCAGCAACAGGGGTGAATACAATGAGCAGTTCTTC. Translating it yields CAISNRGEYNEQFF.

This chain connects TRBV6-6 to TRBJ1-6; 7 bases fit TRBD1. This CDR3 is built from 13 residues. V was clipped by 9 bases and J by 10 bases; unmatched bases: 9. Germline assignment: CDR1 MNHNY and CDR2 SVGAGI (reference sequence). CDR3: CASDTGAGSPLHF. In DNA, the CDR3 is TGTGCCAGTGATACAGGGGCCGGGTCACCCCTCCACTTT.

This clonotype was seen at least ten times. CDR3 loop: CASSSGLENTEAFF. CDR3 DNA sequence: TGTGCCAGCAGCTCGGGCCTTGAAAACACTGAAGCTTTCTTT. V and J are TRBV5-5 and TRBJ1-1; D not certain. Trimming removed 3 bases from V and 2 bases from J, with 11 bases in between. Germline-derived CDR1 and CDR2 are SGHKS and YYEKEE (reference sequence). This CDR3 has 14 residues.

This sequence joins TRBV10-2 and TRBJ1-2; TRBD1 agrees at 8 bases. Germline CDR1 WSHSY, CDR2 SAAADI. V lost 6 bases to trimming and J lost 4 bases; unmatched junction nucleotides: 10. The CDR3 length is 15 residues. The CDR3 DNA follows: TGCGCCAGCAGGCGCACAGGGGGTATTGGCTATGGCTACACCTTC. Protein sequence: CASRRTGGIGYGYTF.

The V gene is TRBV4-2, the J gene TRBJ1-3, with 11 bases matching TRBD1. V gave up 2 bases and J gave up 0 bases; unmatched junction bases: 18. The length of the CDR3 is 22 residues. CDR1 LGHNA and CDR2 YNFKEQ come from the germline V gene. The CDR3, as DNA: TGTGCCAGCAGCCAATCCCCCTGGAGGGACAGGGGGACTCCATCCTCTGGAAACACCATATATTTT. Its translation is CASSQSPWRDRGTPSSGNTIYF.

This sequence joins TRBV6-2 or TRBV6-3 and TRBJ2-1; D is possibly TRBD1 or TRBD2 (5 bases each). Germline V lookup: CDR1 MNHEY, CDR2 SVGEGT. The V and J ends lost 4 bases and 9 bases respectively, with 10 bases between them. The CDR3 has 12 residues. This chain's CDR3 is CASSSGTIEQFF. In nucleotides, the CDR3 is TGTGCCAGCAGTTCCGGGACCATTGAGCAGTTCTTC.

This clonotype has a handful of counts. V and J are TRBV28 and TRBJ2-6; D might be TRBD1 (5 bases). The CDR3 spans 18 residues. Germline V gives CDR1 MDHEN, CDR2 SYDVKM. V was cut by 3 bases and J by 0 bases, with 15 bases left in between. CDR3 DNA sequence: TGTGCCAGCAGTTTGGCCCTGGGGCGGCTCTCTGGGGCCAACGTCCTGACTTTC. Translated: CASSLALGRLSGANVLTF.

The chain recombines TRBV4-1 with TRBJ2-1, with 11 bases identical to TRBD2. The length of the CDR3 is 17 residues. Per germline, CDR1 MGHRA and CDR2 YSYEKL. The V segment lost 4 bases and the J segment 4 bases; nucleotides outside the gene matches: 9. The CDR3 loop is CASSLSQLAGDYNEQFF. The CDR3 DNA sequence: TGCGCCAGCAGCCTCAGCCAACTAGCGGGGGATTACAATGAGCAGTTCTTC.

This clonotype was seen only a few times. This rearrangement joins TRBV7-2 to TRBJ1-2; TRBD1 matches at 8 bases. Trimming removed 1 base from V and 3 bases from J; junction bases left unmatched: 7. The CDR3 consists of 16 residues. CDR1 is SGHTA and CDR2 is FQGNSA in the germline V gene. The CDR3 spells CASSLGAGGQDYGYTF. The CDR3 DNA reads TGTGCCAGCAGCTTAGGGGCAGGGGGCCAGGACTATGGCTACACCTTC.

The chain joins TRBV19 to TRBJ2-7; a possible D gene is TRBD1 (5 bases). This CDR3 comprises 14 residues. Trimming stripped 5 bases from V and 1 base from J, with 12 bases between. The germline V gene has CDR1 LNHDA and CDR2 SQIVND (reference sequence). In nucleotides, the CDR3 is TGTGCCAGTAGTGCCACGACAGTTTCCTACGAGCAGTACTTC. It specifies CASSATTVSYEQYF.

This clonotype was counted only a few times. V gene TRBV4-1 combines with J gene TRBJ2-4; D gene uncertain. The CDR3 is 14 residues long. CDR1 is MGHRA and CDR2 is YSYEKL in the germline V gene. Trimming stripped 6 bases from V and 6 bases from J, with 15 bases between. CDR3 sequence: CASSYPGRLNIQYF. The CDR3 nucleotides read TGCGCCAGCAGTTACCCCGGGCGGTTAAACATTCAGTACTTC.

This clonotype was seen repeatedly, ten times or more. V gene TRBV6-1 combines with J gene TRBJ1-1; TRBD1 matches at 7 bases. Germline assignment: CDR1 MNHNS and CDR2 SASEGT. The V gene end was trimmed by 7 bases and the J gene end by 5 bases; junction bases not matched to a gene: 10. The CDR3 consists of 14 residues. This chain's CDR3 is CASKPGGEGTEAFF. DNA of the CDR3: TGTGCCAGCAAGCCAGGGGGTGAAGGGACTGAAGCTTTCTTT.

This clonotype was picked up a small number of times. The V and J genes are TRBV28 and TRBJ1-1; 11 bases align to TRBD1. Germline CDR1 reads MDHEN; CDR2 reads SYDVKM. This CDR3 is 15 amino acids long. V lost 3 bases and J lost 5; bases outside the gene matches: 5. CDR3 coding DNA: TGTGCCAGCAGTTTGGGGGGGACAGGGGGGACTGAAGCTTTCTTT. Amino acids: CASSLGGTGGTEAFF. The entire variable domain, with the rest obtained from reference TRBV28 and TRBJ1-1, is as follows: DVKVTQSSRYLVKRTGEKVFLECVQDMDHENMFWYRQDPGLGLRLIYFSYDVKMKEKGDIPEGYSVSREKKERFSLILESASTNQTSMYLCASSLGGTGGTEAFFGQGTRLTVV.